This T cell receptor beta chain emerged from a study of naive and memory T cell subsets. Germline assignment: CDR1 MNHNY and CDR2 SVGAGI (reference sequence). The CDR3 spans 21 residues. Trimming removed 2 bases from V and 0 bases from J; junction bases left unmatched: 18. An equimolar mix of two oligonucleotides served as the beta constant-region primer for TRBC1 and TRBC2. Ligated cDNA was amplified by four rounds of PCR with nested alpha and beta constant-region primers and SP2. TCRdb analysed the UMI-ligation and nested PCR reads with MiXCR anew, one entry per CDR3 protein. This table has under 25,000 distinct CDR3 sequences, around 9% appearing once. Study outcomes and limitations: A clonotype means one alpha or beta sequence, not an alpha/beta pair.

As concerns this clonotype: Its antigen is still unknown.

Source material: central memory CD8+ T cells from blood. The rearrangement uses TRBV6-6 and TRBJ1-5, with 8 bases identical to TRBD1. The clonotype was recovered from a human donor in good health. The CDR3 DNA reads TGTGCCAGCAGTTACAATCGGGCAGGGGGCGCATCTCAGCATAGCAATCAGCCCCAGCATTTT. It encodes CASSYNRAGGASQHSNQPQHF.